This T cell receptor beta chain was profiled in a study of CD8+ T cells in alopecia areata. In the study overall: For the treated group, dosing was oral tofacitinib at 5 to 10 mg twice daily. Tofacitinib treatment spanned 6 to 18 months, with 6 months off drug afterward.

The study, taken as a whole, reports: Sharing of TCR sequences between patients (possibly for HLA-related reasons) was less clear than in mice.

This sample's treatment: oral pan-JAK inhibitor, 5-10 mg twice daily. Sampling of alopecia areata patients yielded lesional scalp punch biopsies as well as peripheral blood. Extraction of RNA preceded its reverse transcription into cDNA, which served as the sequencing template. Repertoires were generated with immunoSEQ multiplex PCR, while TCRdb's copy carries only in-frame clones and drops some. The table includes approximately 300,000 clones, roughly 50% detected once. Of note for this clone: The antigen remains unidentified.

After removal of 2 bases from V and 3 bases from J, the junction contained 6 bases not matched to a gene. From germline, CDR1 is SGHRS and CDR2 YFSETQ. The CDR3 consists of 15 residues. The receptor was isolated from a human donor with alopecia areata. Sequenced material: CD4+ T cells sorted from blood, taken at week 24, from a patient treated with tofacitinib. The chain carries TRBV5-1 and TRBJ2-7, with TRBD1 matching over 9 bases. The CDR3 bases are TGCGCCAGCAGCTTTGGTTCGGGACAGGGCTACGAGCAGTACTTC. It is translated as CASSFGSGQGYEQYF.